One T cell receptor (beta chain) is described in this entry. These data originate in a study of Graves' ophthalmopathy and Graves' hyperthyroidism. Germline CDR1 is MNHNY and CDR2 is SVGAGI (reference sequence). The CDR3 length is 17 residues. V lost 0 bases to trimming and J lost 0 bases, with 12 bases between them. The TCR beta CDR3 regions underwent amplification from RNA transcripts. The first-round RT-PCR employed HTBI primers together with the Qiagen OneStep RT-PCR kit. A multiplex PCR was then performed as the second round. TCRdb reprocessed the multiplex PCR reads via MiXCR and lists one record per CDR3 protein. The table shows roughly 1.1 million distinct CDR3 sequences, with about 36% occurring only once.

This sequence originates from an adult man with Graves' hyperthyroidism. The chain carries TRBV6-6 and TRBJ1-3; tentative D call: TRBD1 (5 bases). The sequenced sample was peripheral blood or thyroid tissue (not recorded which). CDR3 amino acids: CASSYSMGRHSGNTIYF. For the CDR3, the DNA is TGTGCCAGCAGTTACTCCATGGGACGGCACTCTGGAAACACCATATATTTT.